The rows below give T cell receptor beta chains drawn from one sample of a study of T-cell memory formation after mild COVID-19. Using its own MiXCR run on the 5' RACE reads, TCRdb lists one record per CDR3 protein. The sample includes 110,000 to 150,000 distinct CDR3 sequences, more than 13% of them seen just once. The sample comprised PBMCs or a T cell subset sorted from them (not recorded which). These TCRs come from an adult woman who had mild COVID-19 (a few samples of this study predate the infection). Cell type and time point are not known. The CDR3 runs from the conserved cysteine through the conserved F or W. Size is stated for part of the rows, as once, few or many counts, or as a class when the clone is expanded.

CDR3 protein: CASSFRLGLAQYF; V gene: TRBV28; clone size: NA
CDR3 protein: CASSPRGDKDALYEQYF; V gene: TRBV5-1; clone size: NA
CDR3 protein: CSVGPDRVGEAFF; V gene: TRBV29-1; clone size: NA
CDR3 protein: CATSSWDRGDTEAFF; V gene: TRBV15; clone size: NA
CDR3 protein: CASSPDRDYEQYF; V gene: TRBV12-3/TRBV12-4; clone size: few
CDR3 protein: CASREGQAGPHEQYF; V gene: TRBV5-4; clone size: few
CDR3 protein: CASSLAQTSGVIEQYF; V gene: TRBV27; clone size: few
CDR3 protein: CAISEGTASSIYGYTF; V gene: TRBV10-3; clone size: NA
CDR3 protein: CASSFGTSGQETQYF; V gene: TRBV5-8; clone size: NA
CDR3 protein: CASSLGAGTGVYEQYF; V gene: TRBV11-2; clone size: few
CDR3 protein: CSARDGESSYEQYF; V gene: TRBV20-1; clone size: NA
CDR3 protein: CASSVARGGETEAFF; V gene: TRBV9; clone size: NA
CDR3 protein: CSARDVGQANNEQFF; V gene: TRBV20-1; clone size: few
CDR3 protein: CASSDEGLLVAGGPLTGELFF; V gene: TRBV10-2; clone size: few
CDR3 protein: CASGFPGTGPYEQYF; V gene: TRBV12-5; clone size: NA
CDR3 protein: CASSLAGALAKNIQYF; V gene: TRBV5-6; clone size: NA
CDR3 protein: CASSQVLAGGHEQFF; V gene: TRBV4-1; clone size: NA
CDR3 protein: CASSQGLGAYEQYF; V gene: TRBV4-1; clone size: NA
CDR3 protein: CASSLSRGGPSVHGYTF; V gene: TRBV7-8; clone size: few
CDR3 protein: CATSDLAGDAKNIQYF; V gene: TRBV24-1; clone size: NA
CDR3 protein: CASSKGQGSFVQETQYF; V gene: TRBV7-2; clone size: NA
CDR3 protein: CAWSVQETQYF; V gene: TRBV30; clone size: few
CDR3 protein: CASSLRSGYNDYGYTF; V gene: TRBV4-1; clone size: few
CDR3 protein: CASSFAGTGPYTEAFF; V gene: TRBV27; clone size: few
CDR3 protein: CASSQDRRELFF; V gene: TRBV4-1; clone size: few
CDR3 protein: CASRLGSAYEQYF; V gene: TRBV5-1; clone size: few
CDR3 protein: CATSDFAGYEQYF; V gene: TRBV24-1; clone size: NA
CDR3 protein: CSAAGWIAGGLEQYF; V gene: TRBV29-1; clone size: many
CDR3 protein: CASSLQGAAGELFF; V gene: TRBV12-3/TRBV12-4; clone size: few
CDR3 protein: CATSDFNRGTYEQYF; V gene: TRBV24-1; clone size: few
CDR3 protein: CAWGTAYEQYF; V gene: TRBV30; clone size: few